The rows below give T cell receptor beta chains drawn from one sample of a study of T cells after yellow fever vaccination. TCRdb itself ran the 5' RACE reads through MiXCR, one entry per CDR3 protein. The data show 360,000 or so distinct CDR3 sequences, approximately 10% seen once. The sequences come from PBMCs, collected on the day of the first yellow fever vaccination. The receptors derive from a man younger than 35 who received the YFV17D yellow fever vaccine. CDR3s include the opening cysteine and the closing phenylalanine or tryptophan. The D gene is left open where the match is weak. A clone size is listed for some rows: how often the clone was seen (once, few, many), or a class if it is expanded.

TRBD2,TRBV19,.,TRBJ2-3,TGTGCCAGTGGGGCTCTAGCGGGGGGCACAGATACGCAGTATTTT,CASGALAGGTDTQYF
.,TRBV7-2,.,TRBJ2-2,TGTGCCAGCAGCCGACCGGTGGGGACGGCCGGGGAGCTGTTTTTT,CASSRPVGTAGELFF
.,TRBV9,few,TRBJ1-1,TGTGCCAGCAGCCAGATGGGGGGCCTTAACTCTGAAGCTTTCTTT,CASSQMGGLNSEAFF
TRBD2,TRBV6-2/TRBV6-3,few,TRBJ2-2,TGTGCCAGCAGCAGACCTCGGGGGGGGCCGAACACCGGGGAGCTGTTTTTT,CASSRPRGGPNTGELFF
.,TRBV7-9,.,TRBJ1-5,TGTGCCAGCAGCATCGACAGTAATCAGCCCCAGCATTTT,CASSIDSNQPQHF
.,TRBV25-1,many,TRBJ2-5,TGTGCCAGCAGCGCGATCGCGACCGAAGAGACCCAGTACTTC,CASSAIATEETQYF
TRBD2,TRBV7-3,few,TRBJ2-1,TGTGCCAGCAGCTTGAGAAGCGGGGGGGGGTACAATGAGCAGTTCTTC,CASSLRSGGGYNEQFF
.,TRBV4-2,.,TRBJ2-7,TGTGCCAGCAGCCCGCGGGACCGCTACGAGCAGTACTTC,CASSPRDRYEQYF
TRBD1,TRBV5-5,few,TRBJ2-2,TGTGCCAGCAGCCGCCGGGACAGGGACACCGGGGAGCTGTTTTTT,CASSRRDRDTGELFF
.,TRBV4-2,.,TRBJ1-2,TGTGCCAGCAGCCAGGGGGGGGCAGGGCACTATGGCTACACCTTC,CASSQGGAGHYGYTF
.,TRBV4-3,.,TRBJ2-7,TGCGCCAGCAGCCAAGATCTGACAGAATTCTCCTACGAGCAGTACTTC,CASSQDLTEFSYEQYF
.,TRBV20-1,.,TRBJ2-3,TGCAGTGCTAGGACGGACTCGTCTGCAGATACGCAGTATTTT,CSARTDSSADTQYF
.,TRBV7-3,.,TRBJ2-4,TGTGCCAGCAGCCCGCAGGCCTCGGGCATTCAGTACTTC,CASSPQASGIQYF
TRBD1,TRBV5-1,.,TRBJ1-2,TGCGCCAGCAGCGGGACAGGCTATGGCTACACCTTC,CASSGTGYGYTF
.,TRBV10-3,few,TRBJ2-5,TGTGCCATCAGTGCAAGCGGAGAAGAGACCCAGTACTTC,CAISASGEETQYF
.,TRBV29-1,few,TRBJ2-3,TGCAGCGTTGAACGGGGGGCCCGCACAGATACGCAGTATTTT,CSVERGARTDTQYF
TRBD2,TRBV6-5,few,TRBJ2-5,TGTGCCAGCAGTTACGCGGGGGGCAGGGAGACCCAGTACTTC,CASSYAGGRETQYF
.,TRBV2,few,TRBJ2-3,TGTGCCAGCAGCCGGATTCTCCGCACAGATACGCAGTATTTT,CASSRILRTDTQYF
.,TRBV24-1,many,TRBJ1-5,TGTGCCACCAGTGGAATCAGGGGTTGGCCCCAGCATTTT,CATSGIRGWPQHF
.,TRBV6-5,few,TRBJ2-5,TGTGCCAGCAGTTACTCGTATCCGCCGCAGACCCAGTACTTC,CASSYSYPPQTQYF
TRBD1,TRBV12-3/TRBV12-4,.,TRBJ1-5,TGTGCCAGCAGTGAATGGACAGGGGGCAATCAGCCCCAGCATTTT,CASSEWTGGNQPQHF
.,TRBV5-1,few,TRBJ2-7,TGCGCCAGCAGGAGAACAGGGGAGGATATGTACTTC,CASRRTGEDMYF
TRBD1,TRBV12-3/TRBV12-4,.,TRBJ1-5,TGTGCCAGCACCCAGGGACAGTGGAATCAGCCCCAGCATTTT,CASTQGQWNQPQHF
TRBD2,TRBV7-6,few,TRBJ2-1,TGTGCCAGCAGCTTGGGACTAGCGGGGGTCGATGAGCAGTTCTTC,CASSLGLAGVDEQFF
.,TRBV14,many,TRBJ2-1,TGTGCCAGCAGCAATAGCGGACACACTTTATACAATGAGCAGTTCTTC,CASSNSGHTLYNEQFF
.,TRBV27,few,TRBJ2-6,TGTGCCAGCAGTTTAAATTTTTTGGGGGCCAACGTCCTGACTTTC,CASSLNFLGANVLTF
TRBD2,TRBV7-3,.,TRBJ2-1,TGTGCCAGCAGCTTAAGAGCCAGCGGGGGATTCTCCTCCTACAATGAGCAGTTCTTC,CASSLRASGGFSSYNEQFF
.,TRBV7-8,few,TRBJ1-1,TGTGCCAGCAGCTTATTTAGGGGCAGCATGAACACTGAAGCTTTCTTT,CASSLFRGSMNTEAFF